A few counts support the clone carrying this T cell receptor beta chain. The sample is drawn from a study of blood T cell repertoires in COVID-19. Overall study: Sites across the United States, Italy and Spain contributed samples from acute and convalescent COVID-19.

The V and J ends lost 7 bases and 5 bases respectively, with 12 bases between them. The CDR3 length is 14 residues. Germline-derived CDR1 and CDR2 are SGHVS and FQNEAQ. The assay was immunoSEQ multiplex PCR, and TCRdb's table has in-frame clones only and misses some. The sample lists about 220,000 clones; approximately 86% were seen once. The chain carries TRBV7-8 and TRBJ1-6, with D tentatively TRBD1 (6 bases). Sequenced input: peripheral blood. This TCR came from a woman of 80 years or more with acute or convalescent COVID-19. CDR3 nucleotides: TGTGCCAGCAAAAACAGGGTAGATAATTCACCCCTCCACTTT. Translation: CASKNRVDNSPLHF.